Listed below are T cell receptor beta chains from one sample, sequenced in a study of T cell repertoires in cytomegalovirus infection. Their antigens are not known. TCRdb reprocessed the reads via MiXCR and lists one record per CDR3 protein. Among about 900,000 distinct CDR3 sequences listed, roughly 30% were seen once. The specimen comprised cultured CD8+ T cells from PBMCs, sampled from culture after CMV antigen stimulation. The receptor source for this set is a human donor in good health (CMV status not recorded). Some clones in this sample may be carry-over from other donors' samples. Both conserved end residues are part of each CDR3. The order of the fields is J gene, clone size, D gene, V gene, CDR3 protein, CDR3 DNA. A D gene is named only where the DNA matches it firmly. Only part of the rows carry a size: once, few, many, or a class if the clone is expanded.

J: TRBJ2-7
size: .
D: TRBD1
V: TRBV2
CDR3: CASIGTGRSYEQYF
DNA: TGTGCCAGCATTGGGACAGGGAGGTCGTACGAGCAGTACTTC

J: TRBJ2-1
size: once
D: .
V: TRBV7-3
CDR3: CASSFSMNNEQFF
DNA: TGTGCCAGCAGCTTTTCGATGAACAATGAGCAGTTCTTC

J: TRBJ1-5
size: few
D: .
V: TRBV15
CDR3: CATSRDTLPQHF
DNA: TGTGCCACCAGCAGAGATACCCTCCCCCAGCATTTT

J: TRBJ1-2
size: few
D: TRBD1
V: TRBV7-9
CDR3: CASSLNGQGENGYTF
DNA: TGTGCCAGCAGCTTAAATGGACAGGGAGAGAATGGCTACACCTTC

J: TRBJ2-1
size: few
D: TRBD2
V: TRBV7-9
CDR3: CASSLTGLADNEQFF
DNA: TGTGCCAGCAGCTTAACGGGACTAGCGGACAATGAGCAGTTCTTC

J: TRBJ2-5
size: .
D: TRBD1
V: TRBV5-1
CDR3: CASSLDDRGQETQYF
DNA: TGTGCCAGCAGCTTGGACGACAGGGGCCAAGAGACCCAGTACTTC

J: TRBJ1-1
size: .
D: .
V: TRBV20-1
CDR3: CSARRVAANTEAFF
DNA: TGCAGTGCCAGACGGGTAGCCGCGAACACTGAAGCTTTCTTT

J: TRBJ1-5
size: few
D: .
V: TRBV6-1
CDR3: CASSWVKDQPQHF
DNA: TGTGCCAGCAGTTGGGTGAAGGATCAGCCCCAGCATTTT

J: TRBJ2-1
size: many
D: .
V: TRBV7-8
CDR3: CASSPGWTEPNNEQFF
DNA: TGTGCCAGCAGTCCCGGGTGGACAGAGCCTAACAATGAGCAGTTCTTC

J: TRBJ2-7
size: .
D: .
V: TRBV7-9
CDR3: CASSSFGELQSYEQYF
DNA: TGTGCCAGCAGCTCCTTTGGGGAGTTACAATCCTACGAGCAGTACTTC

J: TRBJ1-2
size: many
D: TRBD1
V: TRBV7-2
CDR3: CASSLVTRGNYGYTF
DNA: TGTGCCAGCAGCTTAGTGACCAGGGGGAACTATGGCTACACCTTC

J: TRBJ2-1
size: .
D: TRBD2
V: TRBV19
CDR3: CASSPTSGPPDEQFF
DNA: TGTGCCAGTAGTCCGACTAGCGGGCCCCCGGATGAGCAGTTCTTC

J: TRBJ2-1
size: few
D: .
V: TRBV7-4
CDR3: CASSLPGGLSSYNEQFF
DNA: TGTGCCAGCAGCTTACCCGGGGGGCTTAGCTCCTACAATGAGCAGTTCTTC

J: TRBJ2-1
size: .
D: TRBD2
V: TRBV27
CDR3: CASSLSSPGTSHNEQFF
DNA: TGTGCCAGCAGTTTATCTTCCCCCGGGACTAGTCACAATGAGCAGTTCTTC

J: TRBJ2-2
size: .
D: .
V: TRBV15
CDR3: CATSRTPGGDTGELFF
DNA: TGTGCCACCAGCAGAACCCCCGGTGGGGACACCGGGGAGCTGTTTTTT

J: TRBJ2-2
size: .
D: .
V: TRBV27
CDR3: CASSLWGGLGPGELFF
DNA: TGTGCCAGCAGTTTATGGGGGGGCCTGGGGCCCGGGGAGCTGTTTTTT

J: TRBJ2-2
size: once
D: .
V: TRBV4-1
CDR3: CASSGPADPGELFF
DNA: TGCGCCAGCAGCGGGCCGGCGGACCCCGGGGAGCTGTTTTTT

J: TRBJ2-1
size: .
D: .
V: TRBV7-9
CDR3: CASSGGGADEQFF
DNA: TGTGCCAGCAGCGGTGGGGGGGCCGATGAGCAGTTCTTC

J: TRBJ2-1
size: many
D: TRBD1
V: TRBV7-2
CDR3: CASSPGGFPYNEQFF
DNA: TGTGCCAGCAGCCCAGGGGGCTTCCCCTACAATGAGCAGTTCTTC

J: TRBJ2-2
size: .
D: TRBD1
V: TRBV4-3
CDR3: CASSRDRVLSGELFF
DNA: TGCGCCAGCAGCCGGGACAGGGTCCTGTCAGGGGAGCTGTTTTTT

J: TRBJ2-1
size: once
D: TRBD1
V: TRBV27
CDR3: CASSPGTGAVNEQFF
DNA: TGTGCCAGCAGTCCAGGGACAGGGGCGGTCAATGAGCAGTTCTTC

J: TRBJ2-3
size: .
D: .
V: TRBV7-9
CDR3: CAVSADSFTTDTQYF
DNA: TGTGCCGTTTCCGCAGACAGCTTCACCACAGATACGCAGTATTTT

J: TRBJ2-1
size: .
D: .
V: TRBV27
CDR3: CASSPGTGHLDEQFF
DNA: TGTGCCAGCAGTCCCGGGACTGGTCATTTAGATGAGCAGTTCTTC

J: TRBJ2-5
size: once
D: .
V: TRBV2
CDR3: CASSEGLSETQYF
DNA: TGTGCCAGCAGTGAGGGTCTATCGGAGACCCAGTACTTC

J: TRBJ2-3
size: .
D: .
V: TRBV7-3
CDR3: CASSARGPSDTQYF
DNA: TGTGCCAGCAGTGCTCGAGGGCCGAGTGATACGCAGTATTTT

J: TRBJ2-7
size: .
D: TRBD1
V: TRBV19
CDR3: CASNGQGARREQYF
DNA: TGTGCCAGCAACGGACAGGGGGCGCGGCGGGAGCAGTACTTC

J: TRBJ2-6
size: many
D: .
V: TRBV27
CDR3: CASSLLGSGANVLTF
DNA: TGTGCCAGCAGTTTATTGGGGTCTGGGGCCAACGTCCTGACTTTC

J: TRBJ2-1
size: few
D: TRBD2
V: TRBV19
CDR3: CASSWTSEPYNEQFF
DNA: TGTGCCAGTAGTTGGACTAGCGAACCCTACAATGAGCAGTTCTTC

J: TRBJ1-1
size: .
D: .
V: TRBV4-1
CDR3: CASSQASVPNTEAFF
DNA: TGCGCCAGCAGCCAAGCCTCGGTCCCAAACACTGAAGCTTTCTTT

J: TRBJ1-1
size: few
D: .
V: TRBV6-5
CDR3: CASSAGFGNTEAFF
DNA: TGTGCCAGCAGCGCAGGGTTTGGGAACACTGAAGCTTTCTTT

J: TRBJ1-1
size: few
D: .
V: TRBV7-3
CDR3: CASSLTGRMNTEAFF
DNA: TGTGCCAGCAGCTTAACTGGGCGCATGAACACTGAAGCTTTCTTT

J: TRBJ1-2
size: .
D: TRBD1
V: TRBV20-1
CDR3: CSARDPPGQRNYGYTF
DNA: TGCAGTGCTAGAGACCCTCCGGGACAGCGGAACTATGGCTACACCTTC

J: TRBJ1-2
size: .
D: .
V: TRBV9
CDR3: CASRQGRRYGYTF
DNA: TGTGCCAGCAGACAAGGACGACGTTATGGCTACACCTTC

J: TRBJ2-7
size: few
D: .
V: TRBV6-2/TRBV6-3
CDR3: CASSYVYEQYF
DNA: TGTGCCAGCAGTTACGTCTACGAGCAGTACTTC

J: TRBJ1-3
size: many
D: .
V: TRBV7-2
CDR3: CASSLDFPSGNTIYF
DNA: TGTGCCAGCAGCTTAGATTTTCCCTCTGGAAACACCATATATTTT

J: TRBJ1-2
size: .
D: TRBD1
V: TRBV20-1
CDR3: CSAREIDRGAYGYTF
DNA: TGCAGTGCTAGAGAAATCGACAGGGGCGCCTATGGCTACACCTTC

J: TRBJ2-5
size: few
D: .
V: TRBV7-9
CDR3: CASTLIVTETQYF
DNA: TGTGCCAGCACCTTAATAGTGACAGAGACCCAGTACTTC

J: TRBJ2-2
size: .
D: TRBD1
V: TRBV5-6
CDR3: CASSAATGSGTGELFF
DNA: TGTGCCAGCAGCGCCGCGACAGGGTCAGGCACCGGGGAGCTGTTTTTT

J: TRBJ1-5
size: .
D: .
V: TRBV12-3/TRBV12-4
CDR3: CASEPAYSNQPQHF
DNA: TGTGCCAGCGAACCGGCGTATAGCAATCAGCCCCAGCATTTT

J: TRBJ1-1
size: few
D: .
V: TRBV18
CDR3: CASSPPAAFPNTEAFF
DNA: TGTGCCAGCTCCCCCCCGGCAGCCTTTCCGAACACTGAAGCTTTCTTT

J: TRBJ2-5
size: many
D: TRBD2
V: TRBV7-2
CDR3: CASSLAGRISGEYQETQYF
DNA: TGTGCCAGCAGCTTAGCGGGAAGAATAAGCGGGGAGTACCAAGAGACCCAGTACTTC

J: TRBJ2-2
size: .
D: .
V: TRBV2
CDR3: CATKGSGRNTGELFF
DNA: TGTGCCACCAAGGGGTCGGGCCGGAACACCGGGGAGCTGTTTTTT

J: TRBJ2-3
size: few
D: .
V: TRBV6-2/TRBV6-3
CDR3: CASLTTEGGPDTQYF
DNA: TGTGCCAGCCTCACGACAGAGGGGGGGCCAGATACGCAGTATTTT

J: TRBJ1-2
size: few
D: .
V: TRBV19
CDR3: CASSMGAASNYGYTF
DNA: TGTGCCAGTAGTATGGGGGCCGCGTCTAATTATGGCTACACCTTC

J: TRBJ1-6
size: .
D: .
V: TRBV7-6
CDR3: CASSKVGDSPLHF
DNA: TGTGCCAGCAGCAAGGTGGGGGATTCACCCCTCCACTTT

J: TRBJ2-1
size: few
D: .
V: TRBV7-6
CDR3: CASSAQGGGRTDEQFF
DNA: TGTGCCAGCAGCGCCCAGGGGGGAGGTCGCACCGATGAGCAGTTCTTC

J: TRBJ2-7
size: .
D: TRBD2
V: TRBV19
CDR3: CASNDRGTIRDEQYF
DNA: TGTGCCAGTAATGACCGGGGGACTATTAGGGACGAGCAGTACTTC

J: TRBJ2-2
size: few
D: .
V: TRBV27
CDR3: CASSLAGFPGELFF
DNA: TGTGCCAGCAGTTTGGCCGGGTTCCCCGGGGAGCTGTTTTTT

J: TRBJ1-6
size: .
D: .
V: TRBV27
CDR3: CASSLTGYNNSPLHF
DNA: TGTGCCAGCAGTTTAACGGGGTACAATAATTCACCCCTCCACTTT

J: TRBJ2-1
size: .
D: TRBD2
V: TRBV12-3/TRBV12-4
CDR3: CASTPGLAGGRAYNEQFF
DNA: TGTGCCAGCACCCCGGGACTAGCGGGGGGGCGCGCCTACAATGAGCAGTTCTTC

J: TRBJ2-7
size: once
D: TRBD1
V: TRBV20-1
CDR3: CSARGRQGENSYEQYF
DNA: TGCAGTGCTAGGGGTCGACAGGGCGAGAACTCCTACGAGCAGTACTTC

J: TRBJ2-7
size: few
D: TRBD2
V: TRBV7-7
CDR3: CASSTPSGGASYEQYF
DNA: TGTGCTAGCAGCACTCCTAGCGGGGGGGCCTCCTACGAGCAGTACTTC

J: TRBJ2-2
size: .
D: .
V: TRBV6-2/TRBV6-3
CDR3: CASSPYSGMNTGELFF
DNA: TGTGCCAGCAGTCCATATTCAGGGATGAACACCGGGGAGCTGTTTTTT

J: TRBJ2-1
size: .
D: .
V: TRBV4-1
CDR3: CASSPAVASSYNEQFF
DNA: TGCGCCAGCAGTCCGGCCGTAGCGAGCTCCTACAATGAGCAGTTCTTC

J: TRBJ1-1
size: .
D: .
V: TRBV2
CDR3: CASSESYGIGTTEAFF
DNA: TGTGCCAGCAGTGAGTCTTACGGGATTGGGACCACTGAAGCTTTCTTT

J: TRBJ1-2
size: few
D: .
V: TRBV27
CDR3: CASSPAGNGYTF
DNA: TGTGCCAGCAGTCCCGCGGGTAATGGCTACACCTTC

J: TRBJ1-3
size: .
D: .
V: TRBV12-3/TRBV12-4
CDR3: CASTRTGNRVSGNTIYF
DNA: TGTGCCAGCACGAGAACAGGGAACAGGGTATCTGGAAACACCATATATTTT